A selection of T cell receptor beta chains follows, all from one sample in a study of shared clonotypes between healthy human individuals. Clones were sequenced by immunoSEQ multiplex PCR, and TCRdb holds only the in-frame ones, with some missing. The table records about 110,000 clones, approximately 70% of them present only once. The sample consisted of memory CD8+ T cells sorted from blood. Receptors originate from a woman aged 25 to 39 in good health. Both conserved end residues are part of each CDR3. Fields, in order: V gene, clone size, D gene, J gene, CDR3 protein, CDR3 DNA. D genes are given only for firm matches. Size tells how often a clone was seen (once, few, many) or the class of an expanded clone, and some rows leave it out.

TRBV4-2	-	TRBD2	TRBJ2-1	CASSQEGGASGSDEQFF	TGTGCCAGCAGCCAAGAGGGCGGGGCTAGCGGGAGTGATGAGCAGTTCTTC
TRBV11-2	many	-	TRBJ2-2	CASRGVRGTGELFF	TGTGCCAGCAGAGGGGTGAGAGGGACCGGGGAGCTGTTTTTT
TRBV6-6	-	TRBD1	TRBJ2-3	CASSPGQGTLDTQYF	TGTGCCAGCAGTCCGGGACAGGGAACTTTAGATACGCAGTATTTT
TRBV20-1	-	TRBD1	TRBJ1-2	CNPQGGYGYTF	TGCAACCCACAGGGGGGGTATGGCTACACCTTC
TRBV5-1	-	TRBD1	TRBJ2-3	CASSSKKGQGLVTDTQYF	TGCGCCAGCAGCTCAAAGAAAGGACAGGGGTTAGTCACGGATACGCAGTATTTT
TRBV6-1	-	-	TRBJ2-3	CASSDFLSTDTQYF	TGTGCCAGCAGTGATTTCCTGAGCACAGATACGCAGTATTTT
TRBV4-1	-	TRBD2	TRBJ2-1	CASSQPGLAGVNEQFF	TGCGCCAGCAGCCAGCCGGGACTAGCGGGAGTAAATGAGCAGTTCTTC
TRBV9	few	-	TRBJ2-7	CASSLGGGSGEQYF	TGTGCCAGCAGCCTGGGGGGAGGCTCGGGAGAGCAGTACTTC
TRBV25-1	-	TRBD2	TRBJ2-3	CASSDGSGSSDTQYF	TGTGCCAGCAGTGACGGGAGCGGGAGTTCAGATACGCAGTATTTT
TRBV28	-	-	TRBJ2-3	CASRTIRESTDTQYF	TGTGCCAGCAGGACGATCCGGGAAAGCACAGATACGCAGTATTTT
TRBV9	-	-	TRBJ2-7	CASSPGPPDYEQYF	TGTGCCAGCAGCCCCGGGCCTCCCGACTACGAGCAGTACTTC
TRBV27	-	TRBD1	TRBJ2-7	CASSLALGTGVRYYEQYF	TGTGCCAGCAGTTTAGCCCTCGGGACAGGGGTTCGCTACTACGAGCAGTACTTC
TRBV5-1	-	-	TRBJ2-5	CASNLKETQYF	TGCGCCAGCAACTTAAAAGAGACCCAGTACTTC
TRBV4-1	-	-	TRBJ1-1	CASSLHDGNTEAFF	TGCGCCAGCAGCCTTCACGACGGGAACACTGAAGCTTTCTTT
TRBV19	-	-	TRBJ2-2	CASRSITGELFF	TGTGCCAGTCGGTCGATCACCGGGGAGCTGTTTTTT
TRBV28	-	-	TRBJ2-1	CASSRGGSYNEQFF	TGTGCCAGCAGTAGGGGCGGCTCCTACAATGAGCAGTTCTTC
TRBV2	-	TRBD1	TRBJ2-7	CASSEDRGLYEQYF	TGTGCCAGCAGTGAAGACAGGGGATTGTACGAGCAGTACTTC
TRBV29-1	-	TRBD1	TRBJ1-1	CSARSGGTANTEAFF	TGCAGCGCAAGAAGTGGTGGGACAGCTAACACTGAAGCTTTCTTT
TRBV28	once	-	TRBJ2-2	CASSIRTYYRNTGELFF	TGTGCCAGCAGTATTCGGACGTACTACAGGAACACCGGGGAGCTGTTTTTT
TRBV6-6	-	-	TRBJ1-4	CASTGGEKLFF	TGTGCCAGCACCGGGGGGGAAAAACTGTTTTTT